The rows below give T cell receptor beta chains drawn from one sample of a study of T-cell reconstitution after alpha-beta-depleted transplantation in children. TCRdb re-derived calls from the PCR reads in MiXCR, one entry per CDR3 protein. The sample lists about a million distinct CDR3 sequences, roughly 29% seen once, with roughly 27% in the top ten. The specimen comprised PBMCs, mostly from graft donor cells, sampled 360 days after TCRalphabeta/CD19-depleted stem cell transplant. The receptors stem from a boy younger than two who had a stem cell transplant for SCID, so the T cells may come from the graft donor. Both conserved end residues are part of each CDR3. A D gene is named only where the DNA matches it firmly. Expanded clones get a size class; other rows say once, few or many, or leave the size out.

-	TRBV28	-	TRBJ2-3	TGTGCCAGCAGTTTTAGCCCCCTCGCCGCGGGGGCTAGCACAGATACGCAGTATTTT	CASSFSPLAAGASTDTQYF
-	TRBV6-2/TRBV6-3	-	TRBJ1-2	TGTGCCAGCAGTTACTTAGGCTATGGCTACACCTTC	CASSYLGYGYTF
many	TRBV6-6	-	TRBJ2-1	TGTGCCAGCGGGGGGAGCTCCTACAATGAGCAGTTCTTC	CASGGSSYNEQFF
-	TRBV29-1	-	TRBJ2-5	TGCAGCGTTCGACAGCGGAGGTACCAAGAGACCCAGTACTTC	CSVRQRRYQETQYF
few	TRBV9	TRBD2	TRBJ2-2	TGTGCCAGCAGCTTCCGGACTAGCCCTGTGATCGGCACCGGGGAGCTGTTTTTT	CASSFRTSPVIGTGELFF
-	TRBV6-5	TRBD1	TRBJ2-7	TGTGCCAGCAGTTGGGACAGGGTCTCACCCTACGAGCAGTACTTC	CASSWDRVSPYEQYF
few	TRBV15	-	TRBJ2-5	TGTGCCACCAGGCTCAACGGGGACCAAGAGACCCAGTACTTC	CATRLNGDQETQYF
-	TRBV7-3	TRBD1	TRBJ2-1	TGTGCCAGCAGCGAAGACAGGGTTGACAATGAGCAGTTCTTC	CASSEDRVDNEQFF
few	TRBV10-3	-	TRBJ2-3	TGTGCCATCAGTGAGTCGGGGGCGAACACAGATACGCAGTATTTT	CAISESGANTDTQYF
-	TRBV20-1	TRBD1	TRBJ1-1	TGCAGTGCCGACAGGGGAACGGAGACTGAAGCTTTCTTT	CSADRGTETEAFF
-	TRBV29-1	TRBD2	TRBJ2-1	TGCAGCGTTTTATTGGCTAGCGGGTACAATGAGCAGTTCTTC	CSVLLASGYNEQFF
-	TRBV12-3/TRBV12-4	-	TRBJ2-5	TGTGCCAGCAGTTTAGGAGGGGAACGTAAAGAGACCCAGTACTTC	CASSLGGERKETQYF
-	TRBV18	-	TRBJ2-7	TGTGCCAGCTCAACCTACCCGGGTAGCTCCTACGAGCAGTACTTC	CASSTYPGSSYEQYF
-	TRBV20-1	-	TRBJ2-1	TGCAGTGCCAGCCGTACTAGAATTTACAATGAGCAGTTCTTC	CSASRTRIYNEQFF
-	TRBV10-3	TRBD1	TRBJ2-4	TGTGCCATCAGCCGCGACAGGGAGGCCAAAAACATTCAGTACTTC	CAISRDREAKNIQYF
many	TRBV5-1	-	TRBJ1-1	TGTGCCAGCAGTTTAGGGCAGATGAACACTGAAGCTTTCTTT	CASSLGQMNTEAFF
-	TRBV1	-	TRBJ1-2	TGCACCAGCAGTAACGGCCGTGTGAGGAGGTTCTATGGCTACACCTTC	CTSSNGRVRRFYGYTF
-	TRBV16	-	TRBJ1-2	TGTGCCAGCAGCCACCTAACAGGGACGATTAACTATGGCTACACCTTC	CASSHLTGTINYGYTF
-	TRBV11-2	TRBD2	TRBJ2-3	TGTGCCAGCAGCTTAGATCCTAGCGGGTACCCAGATACGCAGTATTTT	CASSLDPSGYPDTQYF
few	TRBV5-1	TRBD2	TRBJ2-1	TGCGCCAGCAGCCCGTGGGGTCTAGCGGGGGGCGGGTCCTACAATGAGCAGTTCTTC	CASSPWGLAGGGSYNEQFF
-	TRBV12-3/TRBV12-4	TRBD1	TRBJ2-1	TGTGCCAGCGCGACGCAGGGGGCTTTCTACAATGAGCAGTTCTTC	CASATQGAFYNEQFF
few	TRBV20-1	-	TRBJ2-7	TGCAGTGCTACCTTAAAAGGGCGGAGGGTCTGGGGCTTTCCCCACGAGCAGTACTTC	CSATLKGRRVWGFPHEQYF